A single sample is the source of the 4 T cell receptor beta chains below, sequenced in a study of shared clonotypes between healthy human individuals. Sequencing was performed with immunoSEQ multiplex PCR; in TCRdb, only in-frame clones are kept and a portion is missing. The sample contains roughly 2 million clones, approximately 95% of which appear only once. In the naive CD8 group, cells lacked CD45RO and were positively selected for CCR7, so terminally differentiated effector memory CD45RA+ cells were left out. The sample taken for sequencing was naive CD8+ T cells sorted from blood. The receptors were gathered from a man between 18 and 35 years old in good health.

For this clone: This same CDR3 is encoded by further DNA sequences in the sample. The CDR3 nucleotides read TGTGCCAGCAGCAGAGACAGGGGACAAGAGACCCAGTACTTC. This translates into CASSRDRGQETQYF. The chain has TRBV7-9 and TRBJ2-5; 8 nucleotides line up with TRBD1. Germline CDR1 SEHNR, CDR2 FQNEAQ (reference sequence). Trimming at V came to 5 bases and at J to 2 bases, leaving 4 bases not matched to a gene. There are 14 residues in the CDR3.

V and J are TRBV19 and TRBJ1-5, with 9 nucleotides matching TRBD1. Germline CDR1 and CDR2: LNHDA and SQIVND (reference sequence). V lost 8 bases and J lost 6; bases outside the gene matches: 11. This CDR3 has 15 residues. In nucleotides, the CDR3 is TGTGCCAGTCTAGGCCCGACAGGGGGTGTTCAGCCCCAGCATTTT. This gives the protein CASLGPTGGVQPQHF. Together with reference TRBV19 and TRBJ1-5, the CDR3 gives the full variable domain: DGGITQSPKYLFRKEGQNVTLSCEQNLNHDAMYWYRQDPGQGLRLIYYSQIVNDFQKGDIAEGYSVSREKKESFPLTVTSAQKNPTAFYLCASLGPTGGVQPQHFGDGTRLSIL.

With regard to this clone: The identical CDR3 is also encoded by other nucleotide sequences in the sample. The chain uses TRBV4-1 and TRBJ2-7; D call uncertain. Germline CDR1 is MGHRA and CDR2 is YSYEKL. Trimming cost V 6 bases and J 0 bases, with 9 bases left between them. The CDR3 totals 13 residues. The CDR3 spells CASSQYSSYEQYF. The CDR3 coding sequence is TGCGCCAGCAGTCAGTATAGCTCCTACGAGCAGTACTTC.

The rearrangement links TRBV6-1 to TRBJ2-3; D tentatively reads TRBD1 or TRBD2 (6 bases each). Per the germline V gene, CDR1 is MNHNS and CDR2 is SASEGT. V was pared by 2 bases and J by 6 bases, with 18 bases between. The CDR3 sequence is 16 residues long. CDR3 nucleotide sequence: TGTGCCAGCAGTGAATTCCCGGGGGCCTATTCCGATACGCAGTATTTT. Its protein product is CASSEFPGAYSDTQYF.